Described below is a single TCR beta chain sequence and its context. Its matching antigen is unknown. TCRdb keeps only in-frame clones here, not all; method: immunoSEQ multiplex PCR. In the table there are approximately 500,000 clones, 90% to 97% of which are singletons. These data belong to a study of shared clonotypes between healthy human individuals. Regarding the study as a whole: Represented genetic and exposure-history diversity was restricted by having few donors. Naive subsets, compared against memory subsets, generally had larger estimated richness values.

The investigators split CD4+ cells into a CD45RA+ naive subset and a CD45RA-negative memory subset. Per germline, CDR1 SEHNR and CDR2 FQNEAQ (reference sequence). Losses at the gene ends were 5 bases for V and 6 bases for J; bases not matched to a gene: 8. The CDR3 is 14 residues long. The sample was naive CD4+ T cells sorted from blood. Subset here: CD45RA+ positively selected. This chain connects TRBV7-9 to TRBJ2-3, with 7 bases that match TRBD1. This sequence originates from a woman in her 30s in good health. The CDR3 region has the DNA TGTGCCAGCAGCGCGACAGGGAAGCCCGATACGCAGTATTTT. Amino acids: CASSATGKPDTQYF.